These T cell receptor beta chains were read from a single sample in a study of response to subunit inactivated influenza vaccine. One entry per CDR3 protein, called by TCRdb with MiXCR from the RT-PCR reads. Here the sample spans 700,000 to 900,000 distinct CDR3 sequences, about 20% being singletons. Sequences were derived from PBMCs from blood, sampled roughly 5 days after vaccination. The receptors derive from a man aged 45-60 years who received an inactivated influenza vaccine. Each CDR3 is given with its conserved first and last residue. D genes are given only for firm matches. The size field is filled for only some rows; it gives once, few, many or a size class.

clone size,D gene,J gene,V gene,CDR3 DNA,CDR3 protein
many,.,TRBJ1-6,TRBV5-1,TGCGCCAGCAGCTATGCAGGGGAATCACCCCTCCACTTT,CASSYAGESPLHF
.,.,TRBJ1-6,TRBV27,TGTGCCAGCAGCTTAAAGGGAGGGGGGGGTTCACCCCTCCACTTT,CASSLKGGGGSPLHF
.,TRBD2,TRBJ2-5,TRBV6-1,TGTGCCAGCAGTAGACTAGCGGGAGGAGAGTCCCAGTACTTC,CASSRLAGGESQYF
many,.,TRBJ2-3,TRBV5-1,TGCGCCAGCAGCCATCTCATCCGTAGGGGCCCAGATACGCAGTATTTT,CASSHLIRRGPDTQYF
few,.,TRBJ1-2,TRBV5-1,TGCGCCAGCAGTCCGGGACACCCTCGCTACACCTTC,CASSPGHPRYTF
once,.,TRBJ1-5,TRBV30,TGTGCCTGGAGCTTCGGTCGTTCTCAGCCCCAGCATTTT,CAWSFGRSQPQHF
.,.,TRBJ2-3,TRBV18,TGTGCCAGCTCACCTGGGGGTGTCGGTACAGATACGCAGTATTTT,CASSPGGVGTDTQYF
few,TRBD2,TRBJ2-3,TRBV12-3/TRBV12-4,TGTGCCAGCAGTACCGGGAGCGGGAGGTTGGCAGATACGCAGTATTTT,CASSTGSGRLADTQYF
few,.,TRBJ2-7,TRBV29-1,TGCAGCGTTGAAGATGGGGGGCAGGGGCAGGGCGAGCAGTACTTC,CSVEDGGQGQGEQYF
.,.,TRBJ2-2,TRBV12-3/TRBV12-4,TGTGCCAGCAGTTTCAGGATTGGAGCAGGGGAGCTGTTTTTT,CASSFRIGAGELFF
few,TRBD2,TRBJ2-5,TRBV20-1,TGCAGTGCTAGAGATCGGCGGGAGTCCCTCCAAGAGACCCAGTACTTC,CSARDRRESLQETQYF
.,TRBD2,TRBJ2-7,TRBV5-6,TGTGCCAGCAGCTTGGTTAGCGGGAGTTCTGGCGAGCAGTACTTC,CASSLVSGSSGEQYF
few,TRBD1,TRBJ2-1,TRBV6-2/TRBV6-3,TGTGCCAGCAGTTACCTAGGACAGGCCAGCTCCTACAATGAGCAGTTCTTC,CASSYLGQASSYNEQFF
.,.,TRBJ2-1,TRBV6-1,TGTGCCAGCAGAGGAGGAATGGGCGATGAGCAGTTCTTC,CASRGGMGDEQFF
.,.,TRBJ2-5,TRBV6-2/TRBV6-3,TGTGCCAGCAGTATTCCAGGGGTCAAGGGGACCCAGTACTTC,CASSIPGVKGTQYF
.,.,TRBJ2-3,TRBV25-1,TGTGCCAGCAGTGGGGATGGGCGGGACGACACAGATACGCAGTATTTT,CASSGDGRDDTDTQYF
.,.,TRBJ1-4,TRBV5-5,TGTGCCAGCAGCTTGGAAAGGGGGTATAATGAAAAACTGTTTTTT,CASSLERGYNEKLFF
few,TRBD1,TRBJ2-7,TRBV6-5,TGTGCCAGCAGTTACGGTTTAGGACAGGGGGCGCGCGAGCAGTACTTC,CASSYGLGQGAREQYF
once,.,TRBJ1-1,TRBV11-2,TGTGCCAGCAGCCAAGGGACACCTACTTCAATCTTT,CASSQGTPTSIF
.,TRBD1,TRBJ1-5,TRBV7-9,TGTGCCAGCAGCGGTGGGACAGGGAATCAGCCCCAGCATTTT,CASSGGTGNQPQHF
.,.,TRBJ2-7,TRBV15,TGTGCCACCAGCAGAGATCCTGACAGGACTAACTACGAGCAGTACTTC,CATSRDPDRTNYEQYF
few,.,TRBJ2-2,TRBV10-3,TGTGCCATCAGTGTTTCTCATAAGAACACCGGGGAGCTGTTTTTT,CAISVSHKNTGELFF
.,.,TRBJ2-2,TRBV12-3/TRBV12-4,TGTGCCAGCAGCCAAGATAGGGCGAGGACCGGGGAGCTGTTTTTT,CASSQDRARTGELFF